This TCR beta chain is from a study of cytomegalovirus exposure and HLA in healthy donors. Across the whole study: Earlier, approximately 110 million unique TCR beta sequences were recovered from 200 million or so T cells by an analysis. Study-wide results and caveats: Cytomegalovirus-associated status was assigned to about 160 TCR beta chains. What TCR beta sequences reportedly achieved was accurate prediction of HLA-A and HLA-B alleles in most subjects.

CDR1 SEHNR and CDR2 FQNEAQ come from the germline V gene (reference sequence). The length of the CDR3 is 14 residues. The germline V and J ends were trimmed by 3 bases and 5 bases, with 14 bases remaining between them. Regarding this clone: What it recognizes is unknown.

A multiplex PCR was run with 60 Vbeta primers and 13 Jbeta primers. Assay: immunoSEQ multiplex PCR; the TCRdb copy retains only in-frame clones and omits some. Of nearly 110,000 clones in the sample, under 85% were seen once. This TCR was sampled from a male donor in good health and CMV-seronegative. The chain links TRBV7-9 to TRBJ2-7, with D possibly being TRBD1 (6 bases). The sample was PBMCs. The chain's CDR3 is CASSFAGEEDEQYF. CDR3 coding DNA: TGTGCCAGCAGCTTCGCAGGGGAAGAAGACGAGCAGTACTTC.